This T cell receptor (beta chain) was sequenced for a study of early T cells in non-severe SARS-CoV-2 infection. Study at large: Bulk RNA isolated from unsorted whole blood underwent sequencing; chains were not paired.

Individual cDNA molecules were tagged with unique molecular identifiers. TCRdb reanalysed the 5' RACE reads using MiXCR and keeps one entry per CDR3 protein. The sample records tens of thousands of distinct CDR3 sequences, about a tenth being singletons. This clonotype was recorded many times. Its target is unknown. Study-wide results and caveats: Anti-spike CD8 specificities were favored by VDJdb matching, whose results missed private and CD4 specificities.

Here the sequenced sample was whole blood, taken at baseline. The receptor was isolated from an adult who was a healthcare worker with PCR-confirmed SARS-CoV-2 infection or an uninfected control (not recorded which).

DNA for the CDR3: TGTGCCAGCAGTTACTCGAGTCATAATCCCCTCCAAGAGACCCAGTACTTC. Amino acids: CASSYSSHNPLQETQYF. V gene TRBV6-2 or TRBV6-3 combines with J gene TRBJ2-5; D uncertain. The V gene lost 0 bases and the J gene lost 1 base, with 15 bases spanning the gap. The CDR3 is 17 amino acids. Germline loops: CDR1 MNHEY, CDR2 SVGEGT.